The T cell receptor (beta chain) under discussion was sequenced for a study of CD8+ T cells in alopecia areata. Sampling of alopecia areata patients yielded lesional scalp punch biopsies as well as peripheral blood. Sorting from PBMCs produced CD4+ and CD8+ T cells. A word on this clone: Its antigen remains unknown.

The study's findings and limits: Mouse data revealed clearer TCR sharing than patient data did, a gap possibly tied to HLA.

Following RNA extraction, reverse transcription yielded cDNA that acted as the sequencing template. Only in-frame clones appear in the TCRdb table, and some are missing; sequencing was by immunoSEQ multiplex PCR. There are 60,000 to 65,000 clones in the sample; around 47% occur only once, and about 51% lies in the top ten. CDR3 length: 15 amino acids. Germline assignment: CDR1 LGHNA and CDR2 YSLEER. V lost 6 bases and J lost 9, with 21 bases in between. The sequence was obtained from a human donor with alopecia areata. The gene calls are TRBV4-3 and TRBJ2-1, with D maybe TRBD2 (5 bases). Source material: NKG2D-low CD8+ T cells sorted from blood. The CDR3 DNA follows: TGCGCCAGCAGTCCAGGTGGGAGACTTGGAGGTGAGCAGTTCTTC. It is translated as CASSPGGRLGGEQFF.